The clone carrying this TCR beta chain has ten or more counts. The target antigen is unknown. TCRdb processed the 5' RACE reads anew with MiXCR; each CDR3 protein has one entry. This table has approximately 45,000 distinct CDR3 sequences, around 6.1% appearing once. This entry belongs to a study of T-cell memory formation after mild COVID-19. The CDR3 runs to 16 residues. CDR1 is SGHKS and CDR2 is YYEKEE in the germline V gene (reference sequence). Trimming took 0 bases from V and 5 from J, leaving 14 bases between them. General observations from the study: Day 15 to 85 contractors were CD4/CD8 balanced; later expanders leaned CD4+.

The rearrangement links TRBV5-5 to TRBJ2-2, with D possibly being TRBD1 (6 bases). This sequence was found in an adult who had mild COVID-19 (a few samples of this study predate the infection). Cell type and time point are not known. Sequenced material: PBMCs or a T cell subset sorted from them (not recorded which). The CDR3: CASSLGQGLETGELFF. The CDR3 nucleotides read TGTGCCAGCAGCTTGGGTCAGGGGCTAGAGACCGGGGAGCTGTTTTTT. Combining the CDR3 with reference TRBV5-5 and TRBJ2-2 gives the whole variable domain DAGVTQSPTHLIKTRGQQVTLRCSPISGHKSVSWYQQVLGQGPQFIFQYYEKEERGRGNFPDRFSARQFPNYSSELNVNALLLGDSALYLCASSLGQGLETGELFFGEGSRLTVL.